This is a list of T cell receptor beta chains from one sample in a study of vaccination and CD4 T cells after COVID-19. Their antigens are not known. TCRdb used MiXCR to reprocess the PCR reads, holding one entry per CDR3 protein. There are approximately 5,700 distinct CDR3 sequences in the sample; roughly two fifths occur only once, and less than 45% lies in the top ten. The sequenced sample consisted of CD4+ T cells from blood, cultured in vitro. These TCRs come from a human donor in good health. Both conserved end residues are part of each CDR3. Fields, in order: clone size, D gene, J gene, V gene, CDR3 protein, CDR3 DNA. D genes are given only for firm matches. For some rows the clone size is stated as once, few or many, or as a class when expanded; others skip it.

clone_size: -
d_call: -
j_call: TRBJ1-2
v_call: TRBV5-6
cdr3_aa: CASSFAGAINGYTF
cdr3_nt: TGTGCCAGCAGCTTCGCGGGGGCGATAAATGGCTACACCTTC

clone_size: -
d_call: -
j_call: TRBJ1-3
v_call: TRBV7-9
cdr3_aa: CASSLAVSGNTIYF
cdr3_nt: TGTGCCAGCAGCTTAGCGGTCTCTGGAAACACCATATATTTT

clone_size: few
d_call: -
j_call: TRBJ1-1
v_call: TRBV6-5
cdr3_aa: CASSYSPGALTREAFF
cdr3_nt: TGTGCCAGCAGTTACTCCCCGGGGGCGCTCACCCGGGAAGCTTTCTTT

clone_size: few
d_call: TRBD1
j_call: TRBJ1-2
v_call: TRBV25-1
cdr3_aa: CASRDRSNYGYTF
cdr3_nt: TGTGCCAGCAGGGACAGGTCAAACTATGGCTACACCTTC

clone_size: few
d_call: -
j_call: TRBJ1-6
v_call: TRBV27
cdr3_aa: CASSLWGYNSPLHF
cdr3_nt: TGTGCCAGCAGTTTATGGGGTTATAATTCACCCCTCCACTTT

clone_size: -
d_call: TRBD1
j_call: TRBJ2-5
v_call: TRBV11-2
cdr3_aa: CASKGTGQETQYF
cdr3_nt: TGTGCCAGCAAGGGGACAGGTCAAGAGACCCAGTACTTC

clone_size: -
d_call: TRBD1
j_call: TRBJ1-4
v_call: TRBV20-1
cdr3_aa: CSAGLQGGYRGLFF
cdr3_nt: TGCAGTGCCGGATTACAGGGGGGTTACAGGGGACTGTTTTTT

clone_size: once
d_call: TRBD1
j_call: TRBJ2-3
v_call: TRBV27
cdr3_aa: CASSLAGQGLGDTQYF
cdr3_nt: TGTGCCAGCAGTTTAGCGGGACAGGGTTTGGGAGATACGCAGTATTTT

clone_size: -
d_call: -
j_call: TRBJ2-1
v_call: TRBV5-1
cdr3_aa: CASKADNEQFF
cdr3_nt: TGCGCCTCAAAAGCAGATAATGAGCAGTTCTTC

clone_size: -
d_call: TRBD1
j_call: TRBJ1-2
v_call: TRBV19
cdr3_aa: CASSTQGGLYGYTF
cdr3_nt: TGTGCCAGTAGTACCCAGGGGGGCCTCTATGGCTACACCTTC

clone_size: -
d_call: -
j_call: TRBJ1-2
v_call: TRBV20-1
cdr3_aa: CSARSEADSNGYTF
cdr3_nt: TGCAGTGCTAGATCAGAAGCGGACTCTAATGGCTACACCTTC

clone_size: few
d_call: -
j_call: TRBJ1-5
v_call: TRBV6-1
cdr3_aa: CATQDAGEVQPQHF
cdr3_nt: TGTGCCACCCAAGATGCAGGGGAGGTTCAGCCCCAGCATTTT

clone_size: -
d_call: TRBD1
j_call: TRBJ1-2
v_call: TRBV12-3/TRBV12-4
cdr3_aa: CASSVGTGGYGYTF
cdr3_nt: TGTGCCAGCAGCGTGGGGACAGGGGGCTATGGCTACACCTTC